The present entry profiles one TCR beta chain with its context. The sample originates from a study of blood T cell repertoires in COVID-19. Study as a whole: Spain, Italy and the United States supplied samples that represented acute and convalescent COVID-19.

The Seattle site enrolled patients during active infection and followed them longitudinally. The V segment lost 6 bases and the J segment 6 bases; nucleotides outside the gene matches: 6. CDR3 size: 14 residues. Germline V gene sequence: CDR1 LNHDA, CDR2 SQIVND (reference sequence). TCRdb keeps only in-frame clones here, not all; method: immunoSEQ multiplex PCR. This sample has around 290,000 clones, with roughly nine tenths found just once. The source material was peripheral blood. The receptor was isolated from a woman aged 30 to 39 with COVID-19, enrolled during active disease. The gene calls are TRBV19 and TRBJ1-4; the match to TRBD1 covers 8 bases. In DNA, the CDR3 is TGTGCCAGTAGCAACCTGACAGGGGATGAAAAACTGTTTTTT. It translates to CASSNLTGDEKLFF.